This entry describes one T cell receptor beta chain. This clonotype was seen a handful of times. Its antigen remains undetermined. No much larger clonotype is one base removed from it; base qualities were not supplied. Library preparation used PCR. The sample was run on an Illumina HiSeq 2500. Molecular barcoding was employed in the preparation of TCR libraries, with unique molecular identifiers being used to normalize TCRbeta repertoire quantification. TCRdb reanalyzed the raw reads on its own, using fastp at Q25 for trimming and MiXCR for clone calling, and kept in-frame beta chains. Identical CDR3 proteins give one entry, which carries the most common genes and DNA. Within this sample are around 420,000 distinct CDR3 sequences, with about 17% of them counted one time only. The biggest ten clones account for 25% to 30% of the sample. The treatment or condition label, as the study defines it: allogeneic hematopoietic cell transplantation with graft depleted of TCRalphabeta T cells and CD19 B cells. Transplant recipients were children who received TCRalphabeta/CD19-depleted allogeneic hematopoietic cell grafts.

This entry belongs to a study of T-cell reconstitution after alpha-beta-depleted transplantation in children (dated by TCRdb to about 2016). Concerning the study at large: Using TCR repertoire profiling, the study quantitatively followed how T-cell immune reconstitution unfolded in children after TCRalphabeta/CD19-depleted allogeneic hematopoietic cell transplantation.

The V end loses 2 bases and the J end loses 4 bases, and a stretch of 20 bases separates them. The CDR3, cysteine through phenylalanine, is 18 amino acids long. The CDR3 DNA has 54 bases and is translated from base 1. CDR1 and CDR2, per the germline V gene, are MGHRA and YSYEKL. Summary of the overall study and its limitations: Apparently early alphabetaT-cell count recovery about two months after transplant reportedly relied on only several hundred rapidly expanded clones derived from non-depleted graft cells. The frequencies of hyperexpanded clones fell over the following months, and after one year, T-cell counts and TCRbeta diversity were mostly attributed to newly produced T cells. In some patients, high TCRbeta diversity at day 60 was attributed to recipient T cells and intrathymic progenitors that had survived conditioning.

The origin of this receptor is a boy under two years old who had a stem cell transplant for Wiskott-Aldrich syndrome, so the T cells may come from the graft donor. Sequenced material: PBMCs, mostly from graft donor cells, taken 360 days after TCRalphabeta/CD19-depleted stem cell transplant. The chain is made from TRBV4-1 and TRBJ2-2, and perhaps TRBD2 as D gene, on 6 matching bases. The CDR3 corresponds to CASSQMKLANAGTGELFF. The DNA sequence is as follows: TGCGCCAGCAGCCAAATGAAGCTAGCGAACGCAGGCACCGGGGAGCTGTTTTTT.